This T cell receptor (beta chain) was found in a study of human T cells and chemical hapten exposure. On the study more broadly: Skin of the upper inner arm, 2 cm by 2 cm, received 2% DPC for sensitization.

The time point was: pre-sensitization, week 0. Treatment indicated: therapeutic diphenylcyclopropenone sensitization with weekly scalp DPC. In the library, unique molecular identifiers were attached to individual cDNA molecules. MiXCR was run by TCRdb on the RACE reads, yielding one entry per CDR3 protein. The table shows 89,000 or so distinct CDR3 sequences, with 8.5% occurring only once. Germline-derived CDR1 and CDR2 are SGHTA and FQGNSA. This CDR3 is built from 15 residues. Trimming pared 3 bases from V and 2 bases from J, leaving 12 bases between. This receptor was identified in a man aged 35-49 years with alopecia areata. Some clones in this sample may be carry-over from other donors' samples. The J gene is TRBJ2-3, the V gene TRBV7-2; no definite D call. This specimen consisted of whole blood, obtained in connection with sensitization to the hapten diphenylcyclopropenone (DPC). The CDR3: CASSFGSLSTDTQYF. The CDR3 nucleotides are TGTGCCAGCAGCTTCGGATCCCTTTCCACAGATACGCAGTATTTT. The whole variable domain, remainder taken from reference TRBV7-2 and TRBJ2-3, is GAGVSQSPSNKVTEKGKDVELRCDPISGHTALYWYRQSLGQGLEFLIYFQGNSAPDKSGLPSDRFSAERTGGSVSTLTIQRTQQEDSAVYLCASSFGSLSTDTQYFGPGTRLTVL.